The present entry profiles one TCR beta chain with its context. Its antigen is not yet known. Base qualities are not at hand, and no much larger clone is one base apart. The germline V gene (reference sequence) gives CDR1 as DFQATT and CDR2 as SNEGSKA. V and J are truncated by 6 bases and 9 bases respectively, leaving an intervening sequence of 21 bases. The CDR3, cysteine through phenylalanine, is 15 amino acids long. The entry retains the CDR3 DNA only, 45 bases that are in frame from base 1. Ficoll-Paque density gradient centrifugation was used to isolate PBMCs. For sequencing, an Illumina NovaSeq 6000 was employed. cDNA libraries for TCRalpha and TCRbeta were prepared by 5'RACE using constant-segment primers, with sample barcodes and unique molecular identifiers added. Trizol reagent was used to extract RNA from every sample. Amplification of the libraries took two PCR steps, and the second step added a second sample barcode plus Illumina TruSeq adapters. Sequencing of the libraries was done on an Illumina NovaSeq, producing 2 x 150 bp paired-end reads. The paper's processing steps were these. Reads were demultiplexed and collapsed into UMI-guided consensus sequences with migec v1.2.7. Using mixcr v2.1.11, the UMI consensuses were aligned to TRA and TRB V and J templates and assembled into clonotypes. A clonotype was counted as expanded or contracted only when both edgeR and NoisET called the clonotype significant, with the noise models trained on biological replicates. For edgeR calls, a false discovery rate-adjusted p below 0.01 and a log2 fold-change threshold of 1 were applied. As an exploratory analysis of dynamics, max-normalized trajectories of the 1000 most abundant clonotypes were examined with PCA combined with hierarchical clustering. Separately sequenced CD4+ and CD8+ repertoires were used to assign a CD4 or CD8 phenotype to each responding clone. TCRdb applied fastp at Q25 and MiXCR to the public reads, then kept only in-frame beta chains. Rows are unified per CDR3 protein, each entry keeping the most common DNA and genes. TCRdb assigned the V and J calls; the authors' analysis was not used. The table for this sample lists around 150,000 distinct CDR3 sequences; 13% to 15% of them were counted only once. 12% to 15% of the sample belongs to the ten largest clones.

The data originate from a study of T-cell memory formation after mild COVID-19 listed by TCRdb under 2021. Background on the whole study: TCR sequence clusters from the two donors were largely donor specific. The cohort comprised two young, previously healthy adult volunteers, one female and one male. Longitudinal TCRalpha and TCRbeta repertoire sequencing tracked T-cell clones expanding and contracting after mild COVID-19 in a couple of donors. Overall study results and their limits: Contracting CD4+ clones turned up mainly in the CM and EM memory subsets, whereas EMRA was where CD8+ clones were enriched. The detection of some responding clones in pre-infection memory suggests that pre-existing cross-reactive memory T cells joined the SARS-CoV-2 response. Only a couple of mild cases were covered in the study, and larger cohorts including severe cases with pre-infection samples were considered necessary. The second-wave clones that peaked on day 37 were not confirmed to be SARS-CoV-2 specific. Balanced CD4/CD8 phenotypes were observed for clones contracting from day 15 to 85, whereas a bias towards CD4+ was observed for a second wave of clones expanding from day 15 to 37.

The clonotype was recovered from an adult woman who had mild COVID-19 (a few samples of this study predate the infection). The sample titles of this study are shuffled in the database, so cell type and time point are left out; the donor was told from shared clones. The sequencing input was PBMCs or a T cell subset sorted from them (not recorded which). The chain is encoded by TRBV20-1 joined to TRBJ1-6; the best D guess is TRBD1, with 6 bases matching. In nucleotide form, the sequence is TGCAGTGCCGCTACTTTGGCAGGGGAGAGTTCACCCCTCCACTTT. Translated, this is CSAATLAGESSPLHF.